The text below deals with one T cell receptor (beta chain). In the original processing: Using reference gene primer amplification, nucleated cell counts were estimated. Sequencing used immunoSEQ multiplex PCR; TCRdb keeps in-frame clones, though not all of them. That table is the source of V, J and clone size, and D and trimming were worked out from the DNA. This table has some 330,000 clones, around nine tenths appearing once. CDR1 is LGHNA, CDR2 YNFKEQ, per germline. This CDR3 is built from 17 residues. Trimming at V came to 1 base and at J to 3 bases, leaving 10 bases not matched to a gene. The record originates from a study of blood T cell repertoires in COVID-19. Study as a whole: Sites in the United States, Italy and Spain provided acute and convalescent COVID-19 samples. The cDNA or gDNA used as material had been derived from T cells, B-cell-depleted T cells, or PBMCs.

Sequenced: peripheral blood. The V and J genes are TRBV4-2 and TRBJ1-1; TRBD1 matches 8 bases. This sequence originates from a woman aged 45-60 years with active or convalescent COVID-19. The CDR3 nucleotides are TGTGCCAGCAGCCAAGGGGGGACAGGCGTTGTGGACACTGAAGCTTTCTTT. Translating it yields CASSQGGTGVVDTEAFF.